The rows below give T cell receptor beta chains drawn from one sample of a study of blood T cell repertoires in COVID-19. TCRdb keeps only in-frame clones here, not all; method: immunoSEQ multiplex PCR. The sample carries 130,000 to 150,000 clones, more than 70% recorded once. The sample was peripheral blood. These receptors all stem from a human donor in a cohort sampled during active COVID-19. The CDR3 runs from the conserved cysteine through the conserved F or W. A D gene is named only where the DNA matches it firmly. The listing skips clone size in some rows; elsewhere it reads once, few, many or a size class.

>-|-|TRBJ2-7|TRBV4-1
CASSQEVPGSYEQYF
TGCGCCAGCAGCCAAGAGGTGCCAGGGTCGTACGAGCAGTACTTC
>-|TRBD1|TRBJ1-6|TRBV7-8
CASSPGQGRSPLHF
TGTGCCAGCAGCCCTGGACAGGGACGTTCACCCCTCCACTTT
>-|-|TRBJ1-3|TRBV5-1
CASSLARGNTIYF
TGCGCCAGCAGCTTGGCTCGGGGAAACACCATATATTTT
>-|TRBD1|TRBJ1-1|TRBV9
CASSATSTGGTEAFF
TGTGCCAGCAGCGCTACCTCGACAGGGGGCACTGAAGCTTTCTTT
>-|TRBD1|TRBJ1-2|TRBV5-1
CASSLRPLEWDSTNYGYTF
TGCGCCAGCAGCTTGAGACCCCTCGAATGGGACAGTACTAACTATGGCTACACCTTC
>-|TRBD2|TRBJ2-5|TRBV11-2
CASSPRGLGLASQETQYF
TGTGCCAGCAGCCCAAGGGGATTGGGACTAGCTTCCCAAGAGACCCAGTACTTC
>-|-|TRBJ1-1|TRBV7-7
CASSLGENTEAFF
TGTGCTAGCAGCTTAGGCGAAAACACTGAAGCTTTCTTT
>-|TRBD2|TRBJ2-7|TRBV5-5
CASSLASGRAYEQYF
TGTGCCAGCAGCTTGGCGTCCGGGAGGGCCTACGAGCAGTACTTC
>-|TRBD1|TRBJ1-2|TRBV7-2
CASSQRQGGGYTF
TGTGCCAGCAGCCAAAGACAGGGAGGTGGCTACACCTTC
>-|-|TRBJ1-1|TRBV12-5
CASGFPTGPSEAFF
TGTGCTAGTGGTTTTCCTACAGGGCCATCCGAAGCTTTCTTT
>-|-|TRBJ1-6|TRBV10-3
CAISEREGSPLHF
TGTGCCATCAGTGAGCGGGAGGGATCACCCCTCCACTTT
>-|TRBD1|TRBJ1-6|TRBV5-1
CASSFTGESTYNSPLHF
TGCGCCAGCAGCTTCACAGGGGAAAGCACCTATAATTCACCCCTCCACTTT
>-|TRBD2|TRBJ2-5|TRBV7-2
CASRRSGGYVRETQYF
TGTGCCAGCAGGCGTAGCGGGGGGTACGTCAGGGAGACCCAGTACTTC
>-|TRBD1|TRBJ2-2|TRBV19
CAIWQGAETGELFF
TGTGCCATCTGGCAGGGGGCCGAAACCGGGGAGCTGTTTTTT
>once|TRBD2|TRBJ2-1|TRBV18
CASSPINTGGNEQFF
TGTGCCAGCTCACCAATAAACACGGGGGGGAATGAGCAGTTCTTC
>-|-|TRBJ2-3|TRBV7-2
CASSPGFFTDTQYF
TGTGCCAGCAGCCCCGGGTTCTTCACAGATACGCAGTATTTT
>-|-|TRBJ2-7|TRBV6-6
CASSSTQYEQYF
TGTGCCAGCAGCTCAACCCAGTACGAGCAGTACTTC
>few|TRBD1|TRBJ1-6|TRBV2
CASSLGQGVHF
TGTGCCAGCAGTTTGGGACAGGGGGTCCACTTT
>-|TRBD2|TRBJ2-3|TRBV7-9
CASSRTSGGTDTQYF
TGTGCCAGCAGCCGGACTAGCGGGGGCACAGATACGCAGTATTTT
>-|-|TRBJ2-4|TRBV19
CASSIGGVLAKNIQYF
TGTGCCAGTAGTATAGGCGGGGTACTAGCCAAAAACATTCAGTACTTC
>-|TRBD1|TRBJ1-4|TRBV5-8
CASSSIGTENEKLFF
TGTGCCAGCAGCTCTATCGGGACAGAAAATGAAAAACTGTTTTTT
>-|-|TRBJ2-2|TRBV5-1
CASSTLGGTGELFF
TGCGCCAGCAGCACCCTGGGAGGCACCGGGGAGCTGTTTTTT
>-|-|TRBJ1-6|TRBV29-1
CSASEFFNSPLHF
TGCAGCGCTTCGGAGTTCTTTAATTCACCCCTCCACTTT
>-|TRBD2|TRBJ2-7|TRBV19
CASSIASGGSYEQYF
TGTGCCAGTAGTATAGCCAGCGGGGGGTCCTACGAGCAGTACTTC
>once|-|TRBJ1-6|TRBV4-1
CASSQGQGRVYSPLHF
TGCGCCAGCAGCCAAGGTCAGGGGCGAGTCTATTCACCCCTCCACTTT
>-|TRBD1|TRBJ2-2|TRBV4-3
CASSQEWAGGAPGELFF
TGCGCCAGCAGCCAAGAGTGGGCAGGGGGCGCCCCCGGGGAGCTGTTTTTT
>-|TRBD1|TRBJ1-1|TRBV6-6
CASNPGTVEAFF
TGTGCCAGCAACCCTGGGACAGTTGAAGCTTTCTTT
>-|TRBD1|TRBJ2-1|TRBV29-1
CSVSGTGYTGDEQFF
TGCAGCGTGTCCGGGACAGGGTATACGGGGGATGAGCAGTTCTTC
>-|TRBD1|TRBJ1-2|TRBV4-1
CASSQDLTGNYGYTF
TGCGCCAGCAGCCAAGACCTGACAGGGAACTATGGCTACACCTTC
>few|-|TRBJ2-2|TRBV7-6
CASSLVAGTMGELFF
TGTGCCAGCAGCTTAGTCGCGGGTACGATGGGGGAGCTGTTTTTT
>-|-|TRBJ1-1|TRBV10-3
CAISESRRGNTEAFF
TGTGCCATCAGTGAGTCCAGGCGTGGTAACACTGAAGCTTTCTTT
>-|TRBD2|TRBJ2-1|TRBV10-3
CAISSSGGPYEQFF
TGTGCCATCAGTAGTAGCGGGGGGCCCTATGAGCAGTTCTTC
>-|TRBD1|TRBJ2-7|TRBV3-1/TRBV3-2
CASSLTGTGYNEQYF
TGTGCCAGCAGCCTTACCGGGACAGGGTACAACGAGCAGTACTTC
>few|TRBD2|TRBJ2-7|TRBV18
CASSPGLAGAYEQYF
TGTGCCAGCTCACCGGGGCTAGCGGGGGCCTACGAGCAGTACTTC
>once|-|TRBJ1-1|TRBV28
CATTRRVSGAFF
TGTGCCACCACCCGAAGGGTTTCAGGGGCTTTCTTT
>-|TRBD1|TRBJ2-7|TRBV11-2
CASSRDRRSYEQYF
TGTGCCAGCAGCAGGGACAGGAGGTCGTACGAGCAGTACTTC
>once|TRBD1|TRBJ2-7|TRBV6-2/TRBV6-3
CASSYPLDREDYEQYF
TGTGCCAGCAGTTACCCATTGGACAGGGAGGACTACGAGCAGTACTTC
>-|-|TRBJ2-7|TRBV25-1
CASSQSSEMREQYF
TGTGCCAGCAGTCAATCCTCCGAGATGCGAGAGCAGTACTTC
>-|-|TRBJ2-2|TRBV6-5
CASTRMYWTGELFF
TGTGCCAGCACGCGGATGTACTGGACCGGGGAGCTGTTTTTT
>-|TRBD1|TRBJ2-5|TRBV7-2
CASSSTGWGETQYF
TGTGCCAGCAGCTCGACAGGGTGGGGAGAGACCCAGTACTTC
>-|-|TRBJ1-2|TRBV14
CASSQVQGGYTF
TGTGCCAGCAGCCAAGTTCAGGGTGGCTACACCTTC
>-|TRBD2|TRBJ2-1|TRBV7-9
CASSPRSGTRAYNEQFF
TGTGCCAGCAGCCCACGCAGCGGGACTAGGGCCTACAATGAGCAGTTCTTC
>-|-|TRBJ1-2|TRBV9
CASSIQANYGYTF
TGTGCCAGCAGCATACAAGCTAACTATGGCTACACCTTC
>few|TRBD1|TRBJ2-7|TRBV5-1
CASSLRQGASEQYF
TGCGCCAGCAGCTTACGACAGGGCGCTAGCGAGCAGTACTTC
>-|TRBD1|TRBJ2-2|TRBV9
CASSQTGTGKVNTGELFF
TGTGCCAGCAGCCAGACCGGGACAGGCAAAGTTAACACCGGGGAGCTGTTTTTT
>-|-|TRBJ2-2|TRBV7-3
CASSRGANTGELFF
TGTGCCAGCTCCCGGGGGGCCAACACCGGGGAGCTGTTTTTT
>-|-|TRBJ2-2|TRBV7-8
CASSLVSVGAGYTGELFF
TGTGCCAGCAGCTTAGTTTCTGTGGGTGCGGGGTACACCGGGGAGCTGTTTTTT
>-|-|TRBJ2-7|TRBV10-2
CASSERGPQSAYEQYF
TGCGCCAGCAGTGAGAGGGGTCCCCAGTCAGCCTACGAGCAGTACTTC
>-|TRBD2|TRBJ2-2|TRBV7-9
CASSPSGGNTGELFF
TGTGCCAGCAGCCCCTCGGGAGGGAACACCGGGGAGCTGTTTTTT
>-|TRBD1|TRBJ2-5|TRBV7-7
CASSPGTGGDVGTQYF
TGTGCTAGCAGCCCCGGGACAGGGGGAGACGTTGGGACCCAGTACTTC
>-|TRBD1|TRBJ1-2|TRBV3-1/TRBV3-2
CASRKGTAPLPYGYTF
TGTGCCAGCAGGAAGGGGACAGCTCCTCTTCCCTATGGCTACACCTTC
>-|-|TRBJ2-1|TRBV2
CASRAQGLEQFF
TGTGCCAGCAGAGCACAGGGATTAGAGCAGTTCTTC
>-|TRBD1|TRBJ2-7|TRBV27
CASSTRDRGLQRDEQYF
TGTGCCAGCAGCACTCGGGACAGGGGTCTTCAGCGGGACGAGCAGTACTTC
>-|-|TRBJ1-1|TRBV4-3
CASSQVTAAGNLAFF
TGCGCCAGCAGCCAAGTCACAGCGGCGGGGAATTTAGCTTTCTTT
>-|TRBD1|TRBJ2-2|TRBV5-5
CASSLFYRGDTGELFF
TGTGCCAGCAGCTTGTTTTACAGGGGGGACACCGGGGAGCTGTTTTTT
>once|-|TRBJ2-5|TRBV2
CASLETWARKETQYF
TGTGCCAGCTTAGAAACTTGGGCAAGGAAAGAGACCCAGTACTTC
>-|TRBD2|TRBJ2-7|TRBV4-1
CASSHASGVYEQYF
TGCGCCAGCAGCCACGCTAGCGGGGTATACGAGCAGTACTTC